The 30 T cell receptor beta chains below come from one sample, sequenced in a study of immune heterogeneity within non-small cell lung tumors. The template for each sample was roughly 610 ng of genomic DNA, which had been extracted from bulk tumor tissue. Several widely spaced biopsies per primary tumor were taken during surgery. Those enrolled were patients newly diagnosed with untreated non-small cell lung cancer and undergoing curative surgery. The authors amplified TCR beta CDR3 by multiplex PCR with 32 V and 13 J primers. MiXCR, applied by TCRdb to the multiplex PCR reads, yields one record per CDR3 protein. The table records roughly 9,900 distinct CDR3 sequences, just under 30% of them present only once. The specimen sequenced was lung tumor tissue. These receptor sequences come from a woman between 55 and 75 years old with non-small cell lung cancer.

The chain employs TRBV20-1 and TRBJ2-7; 7 bases align to TRBD1. Germline V CDR1 and CDR2: DFQATT, SNEGSKA (reference sequence). The J segment lost 5 bases and the V segment lost 4 bases, leaving 11 bases of the junction unmatched. The CDR3 has 14 residues. The CDR3 here is CSAKTTDRAHEQYF. The CDR3 DNA is TGCAGTGCTAAAACAACAGACAGGGCCCACGAGCAGTACTTC.

This clonotype is termed medium-sized. This chain links TRBV5-1 with TRBJ2-7; the match to TRBD2 covers 7 bases. The germline gives CDR1 SGHRS, CDR2 YFSETQ. This CDR3 is built from 15 residues. The ends lost 0 bases at V and 5 bases at J; junction bases unmatched: 8. CDR3 region: CASSLGPGGANEQYF. The DNA of the CDR3 is TGCGCCAGCAGCTTGGGCCCGGGGGGAGCCAACGAGCAGTACTTC.

By share of the sample, this clonotype is medium-sized (0.01 to 0.1%). The rearrangement uses TRBV24-1 and TRBJ2-7; D possibly uses TRBD1 or TRBD2 (5 bases each). CDR1 is KGHDR, CDR2 SFDVKD, per germline. Trimming took off 3 bases at V and 7 bases at J, with 12 bases between the two ends. This CDR3 has 13 residues. This CDR3 is CATSDGGLGEQYF. CDR3 nucleotide sequence: TGTGCCACCAGTGATGGGGGTCTCGGAGAGCAGTACTTC.

A remark on this clonotype: The junction differs from germline at one of its ends, possibly a read error. The chain uses TRBV15 and TRBJ1-6; D is uncertain. The germline CDR1 and CDR2 sequences are LNHNV and YYDKDF (reference sequence). The CDR3 length is 13 residues. In nucleotides, the CDR3 is TGTGCCACCAGCAGACTTCTGGGTTCACCCCCCCACTTT. Its protein is CATSRLLGSPPHF.

This clonotype is deemed medium-sized. This sequence joins TRBV30 and TRBJ1-3; the D is unclear. The CDR3 consists of 12 residues. Trimming removed 3 bases at V and 4 bases at J, with 7 bases between. Germline CDR1 GTSNPN, CDR2 SVGIG (reference sequence). In DNA form, the CDR3 reads TGTGCCTGGAGCGCTCCGGGAAACACCATATATTTT. Encoded protein: CAWSAPGNTIYF.

On this clonotype: Germline and junction disagree at one end, which may indicate a read error. The gene calls are TRBV2 and TRBJ2-5; perhaps D is TRBD1 or TRBD2 (5 bases each). The CDR3 has 12 amino acids. CDR1 is SNHLY, CDR2 FYNNEI, per germline. Written as DNA, the CDR3 is TGTGCCAGCAGTGCCGTAGGGGAGACCCATTACTTC. Encoded protein: CASSAVGETHYF.

This clonotype qualifies as medium-sized. The chain has TRBV10-3 and TRBJ1-6; 10 positions agree with TRBD1. The germline CDR1 and CDR2 sequences are ENHRY and SYGVKD. Germline trimming cut 10 bases from V and 10 bases from J; bases unmatched to any gene: 4. The CDR3 consists of 12 residues. The DNA for the CDR3 is TGTGCCAGCGGGACAGGGGAATCACCCCTCCACTTT. This translates into CASGTGESPLHF.

This clonotype is categorized as large. The chain links TRBV24-1 to TRBJ1-2; D uncertain. V lost 4 bases and J lost 4, with 9 bases in between. The length of the CDR3 is 13 residues. The germline V gene has CDR1 KGHDR and CDR2 SFDVKD. DNA for the CDR3: TGTGCCACCAGTGACCCCAATACCTATGGCTACACCTTC. Amino acid sequence: CATSDPNTYGYTF.

This clonotype is judged medium-sized (0.01 to 0.1%). For the CDR3, the DNA is TGCAGTGCTAGCCTAAATTACAATGAGCAGTTCTTC. Its protein is CSASLNYNEQFF. This sequence joins TRBV20-1 and TRBJ2-1; no reliable D call. The length of the CDR3 is 12 residues. V was pared by 3 bases and J by 4 bases, with 7 bases between. Germline CDR1 reads DFQATT; CDR2 reads SNEGSKA (reference sequence).

This chain links TRBV6-1 with TRBJ2-7; D ambiguous. CDR1 and CDR2 from the germline V gene are MNHNS and SASEGT. The CDR3 loop spans 12 amino acids. Trimming took 10 bases from V and 0 from J, leaving 10 bases between them. CDR3 DNA sequence: TGTGCCACCGGGCCGGTCTCCTACGAGCAGTACTTC. Protein sequence: CATGPVSYEQYF.

The chain has TRBV7-9 and TRBJ1-3; 8 positions match TRBD1. CDR3 length: 14 residues. Germline values: CDR1 SEHNR, CDR2 FQNEAQ (reference sequence). The trim removed 5 bases at V and 7 bases at J, leaving 7 bases unmatched. The CDR3 reads CASSPRQGPNTIYF. In nucleotides, the CDR3 is TGTGCCAGCAGCCCAAGACAGGGGCCCAACACCATATATTTT.

The rearrangement links TRBV9 to TRBJ2-1, with D possibly being TRBD2 (6 bases). Per germline, CDR1 SGDLS and CDR2 YYNGEE. The CDR3 is made up of 14 amino acids. V was shortened by 0 bases and J by 5 bases, with 9 bases between the two germline ends. The chain's CDR3 is CASSVAGDDNEQFF. As DNA, the CDR3 is TGTGCCAGCAGCGTAGCGGGAGACGACAATGAGCAGTTCTTC.

This clonotype is medium-sized in the sample. The chain uses TRBV12-5 and TRBJ2-7; D ambiguous. The V and J ends lost 0 bases and 7 bases respectively, with 7 bases between them. Germline V gene sequence: CDR1 LGHNT, CDR2 FRNRAP. The CDR3 extends over 12 amino acids. The CDR3 reads CASGLVPGEQYF. The CDR3 nucleotides are TGTGCTAGTGGTTTGGTACCGGGTGAGCAGTACTTC.

This clonotype was counted only a few times. The V call is TRBV7-2, the J call TRBJ1-1, with TRBD1 as a possible D gene (5 bases). This CDR3 spans 12 amino acids. Per germline, CDR1 SGHTA and CDR2 FQGNSA. Trimming removed 5 bases from V and 11 bases from J, with 15 bases in between. The CDR3 DNA reads TGTGCCAGCAGCACCGGGGGGGTAGGGGCTTTCTTT. Translation: CASSTGGVGAFF.

This clonotype is medium-sized within its sample. The V call is TRBV10-3, the J call TRBJ1-2, with D unresolved. V was trimmed by 2 bases and J by 7 bases, leaving 11 bases between them. The germline V gene encodes CDR1 ENHRY and CDR2 SYGVKD. The CDR3 totals 13 residues. This CDR3 reads CAISEVRGSGYTF. The CDR3 bases are TGTGCCATCAGTGAGGTTCGGGGATCTGGCTACACCTTC.

This clonotype was found many times. This chain connects TRBV6-1 to TRBJ2-7; D might be TRBD2 (6 bases). CDR1 is MNHNS, CDR2 SASEGT, per germline. This CDR3 is 14 amino acids long. Trimming took 6 bases from V and 2 from J, leaving 14 bases between them. The CDR3 coding sequence is TGTGCCAGCAGGGACTGGGGAGGTACCTACGAGCAGTACTTC. It is translated as CASRDWGGTYEQYF.

With regard to this clonotype: This may stem from a read error, because a much larger clone lies one nucleotide away. The chain has TRBV6-1 and TRBJ2-5, with 8 bases identical to TRBD2. The CDR3 consists of 12 residues. Germline-derived CDR1 and CDR2 are MNHNS and SASEGT. The CDR3 sequence is CASRSGRETQHF. The CDR3 coding sequence is TGTGCCAGCAGAAGCGGGAGAGAGACCCAGCACTTC.

This chain links TRBV4-3 with TRBJ2-7; a possible D gene is TRBD1 (6 bases). Looked up from germline, CDR1 is LGHNA and CDR2 is YSLEER. The CDR3 has 14 amino acids. V shed 4 bases and J shed 3 bases, with 13 bases lying between them. CDR3 coding DNA: TGCGCCAGCAGCCTCATTCTGGACAGCTACGAGCAGTACTTC. This encodes CASSLILDSYEQYF.

In its sample, this clonotype was seen a few times. It may be a read error: a sequence one base away is much more abundant. The rearrangement uses TRBV11-2 and TRBJ1-4; no clear D. From germline, CDR1 is SGHAT and CDR2 FQNNGV. V was pared by 8 bases and J by 5 bases, with 3 bases between. The CDR3 spans 10 residues. CDR3 coding DNA: TGTGCCAGCCGGAATGAAAAACTGTTTTTT. Its translation is CASRNEKLFF.

Comment on this clonotype: Germline and junction disagree at one end, which may indicate a read error. The V call is TRBV5-1, the J call TRBJ2-1; 16 nucleotides align to TRBD2. CDR3 length equals 20 residues. The germline CDR1 and CDR2 sequences are SGHRS and YFSETQ. CDR3: CASSLVSPGTSGRAYNGQFF. As DNA, the CDR3 is TGCGCCAGCAGCTTGGTTTCACCCGGGACTAGCGGGAGGGCCTACAATGGGCAGTTCTTC.

This clonotype has more than one count but fewer than ten. This sequence may be a read error, since a much larger clone differs from it by one base. The chain is built from TRBV20-1 and TRBJ1-2; D is unresolved. CDR3 length: 11 residues. Between the trimmed V and J ends, which lost 1 base and 6 bases, there was a span of 6 bases. Germline V gene sequence: CDR1 DFQATT, CDR2 SNEGSKA (reference sequence). The CDR3 here is CSARVCDGYTF. Here the CDR3 DNA reads TGCAGTGCTAGAGTGTGTGATGGCTACACCTTC.

This clonotype was detected only once. It is likely a read error, because the conserved phenylalanine at the end of the CDR3 is missing. V usage is TRBV12-3 or TRBV12-4 and J usage is TRBJ2-1, with D uncertain. This CDR3 is built from 14 residues. V shed 5 bases and J shed 0 bases, with 8 bases lying between them. The CDR3 bases are TGTGCCAGCAGTCCCGAGTACTCCTACAATGAGCAGTTCGTC. As protein: CASSPEYSYNEQFV.

The chain joins TRBV28 to TRBJ2-5; the match to TRBD2 covers 11 bases. The CDR3 has 16 amino acids. Trimming cost V 6 bases and J 5 bases; bases outside gene matches: 11. Per the germline V gene, CDR1 is MDHEN and CDR2 is SYDVKM. CDR3 protein: CASSPGTSGGGETQYF. The CDR3 coding sequence is TGTGCCAGCAGCCCAGGGACTAGCGGAGGAGGGGAGACCCAGTACTTC.

This chain joins TRBV4-3 and TRBJ1-5, with D perhaps TRBD1 (5 bases). Per germline, CDR1 LGHNA and CDR2 YSLEER. Trimming removed 0 bases from V and 6 bases from J, with 21 bases in between. This CDR3 is built from 18 residues. CDR3: CASSQEVIRGWYTQPQHF. The CDR3 nucleotides are TGCGCCAGCAGCCAAGAAGTCATTAGGGGATGGTATACTCAGCCCCAGCATTTT.

This clonotype qualifies as medium-sized. The J gene is TRBJ2-3, the V gene TRBV9; 7 bases agree with TRBD2. The CDR3 contains 15 residues. The junction had 7 bases not matched to a gene; V was cut back by 2 bases and J by 4 bases. Germline CDR1 and CDR2: SGDLS and YYNGEE. CDR3 in amino acids: CASSVPSGPADTQYF. The CDR3 nucleotides are TGTGCCAGCAGCGTGCCTAGCGGCCCAGCAGATACGCAGTATTTT.

By its share, this clonotype is medium-sized (0.01 to 0.1%). The chain carries TRBV19 and TRBJ2-7, with D unclear. CDR3 length: 12 residues. The germline V gene has CDR1 LNHDA and CDR2 SQIVND (reference sequence). Trimming removed 3 bases at V and 6 bases at J, with 9 bases between. CDR3 region: CASSIRGSEQYF. CDR3 in DNA: TGTGCCAGTAGTATTCGAGGTTCCGAGCAGTACTTC.

In its sample, this clonotype was seen a few times. This chain connects TRBV4-3 to TRBJ1-6, with 7 nucleotides matching TRBD1. Trimming took 0 bases from V and 8 from J; bases not matched to a gene: 4. This CDR3 is built from 15 residues. CDR1 is LGHNA and CDR2 is YSLEER in the germline V gene. Written as DNA, the CDR3 is TGCGCCAGCAGCCAAGAGGGAGACAGGGATTCACCCCTCCACTTT. It translates to CASSQEGDRDSPLHF.

In its sample, this clonotype ranks as medium-sized (0.01 to 0.1%). The chain has TRBV5-1 and TRBJ2-3; D is unresolved. CDR1 is SGHRS, CDR2 YFSETQ, per germline. The V end lost 4 bases, the J end lost 1 base, and 10 bases lay between the germline ends. This CDR3 has 14 residues. CDR3: CASSHDWGTDTQYF. CDR3 bases: TGCGCCAGCAGCCATGATTGGGGCACAGATACGCAGTATTTT.

This chain uses TRBV29-1 with TRBJ2-1; 12 nucleotides align to TRBD2. The CDR3 runs to 14 residues. Unmatched junction bases numbered 6, after V lost 4 bases and J lost 8 bases. CDR1 and CDR2 (germline): SQVTM, ANQGSEA. The chain's CDR3 is CSVVSLAGGHEQFF. The DNA of the CDR3 is TGCAGCGTTGTATCGCTAGCGGGAGGGCATGAGCAGTTCTTC.

This clonotype was seen ten or more times. The rearrangement uses TRBV5-1 and TRBJ2-2; no clear D gene. Germline assignment: CDR1 SGHRS and CDR2 YFSETQ. Trimming cost V 1 base and J 5 bases, with 6 bases left between them. This CDR3 contains 13 residues. In DNA form, the CDR3 reads TGCGCCAGCAGCTTGACAGTGACCGGGGAGCTGTTTTTT. Amino acid sequence: CASSLTVTGELFF.